These T cell receptor beta chains were read from a single sample in a study of T cell responses to AZD1222 COVID-19 vaccine. TCRdb keeps only in-frame clones here, not all; method: immunoSEQ multiplex PCR. Of about 56,000 clones listed, roughly 90% are singletons. Source: peripheral blood, taken 28 days after the second AZD1222 dose. The receptors here all came from an adult who received the AZD1222 COVID-19 vaccine. The CDR3 runs from the conserved cysteine through the conserved F or W. Fields, in order: V gene, clone size, D gene, J gene, CDR3 protein, CDR3 DNA. D genes are given only for firm matches. Not every row has a clone size; where given, it reads once, few, many or a size class.

TRBV20-1,.,.,TRBJ1-2,CSASSNYGYTF,TGCAGTGCTAGTAGCAACTATGGCTACACCTTC
TRBV4-1,once,.,TRBJ1-5,CASSQPGTVSNQPQHF,TGCGCCAGCAGCCAACCTGGGACGGTTAGCAATCAGCCCCAGCATTTT
TRBV9,.,TRBD2,TRBJ2-5,CASSGLAGGETQYF,TGTGCCAGCAGCGGACTAGCGGGGGGGGAGACCCAGTACTTC
TRBV28,few,.,TRBJ1-5,CASNSEYSNQPQHF,TGTGCCAGCAATTCGGAGTATAGCAATCAGCCCCAGCATTTT
TRBV4-2,.,TRBD2,TRBJ2-7,CASSQGSSGAYEQYF,TGTGCCAGCAGCCAAGGTTCTAGCGGGGCATACGAGCAGTACTTC
TRBV28,.,.,TRBJ2-3,CASSTDILPSTDTQYF,TGTGCCAGCAGTACGGACATACTACCTAGCACAGATACGCAGTATTTT
TRBV23-1,.,.,TRBJ2-7,CASSQSNTDTRTYEQYF,TGCGCCAGCAGTCAGTCAAATACGGACACTAGGACCTACGAGCAGTACTTC
TRBV11-3,few,.,TRBJ2-1,CASSRDGPNNEQFF,TGTGCCAGCAGCCGGGACGGACCCAACAATGAGCAGTTCTTC
TRBV14,.,.,TRBJ2-3,CASSQTRSTQYF,TGTGCCAGCAGCCAAACTAGATCGACGCAGTATTTT
TRBV9,.,.,TRBJ1-2,CASSVGQNYGYTF,TGTGCCAGCAGCGTAGGGCAGAACTATGGCTACACCTTC
TRBV5-1,few,TRBD2,TRBJ2-1,CASSLGAGGGNEQFF,TGCGCCAGCAGCTTGGGAGCGGGAGGGGGCAATGAGCAGTTCTTC
TRBV6-2/TRBV6-3,.,TRBD2,TRBJ2-3,CASSYQSGSMTDTQYF,TGTGCCAGCAGTTACCAAAGCGGGAGTATGACAGATACGCAGTATTTT
TRBV24-1,.,.,TRBJ1-2,CATSGGTLTDYTF,TGTGCCACCAGTGGCGGGACACTCACGGACTACACCTTC
TRBV7-9,.,.,TRBJ2-5,CASSLLSGKETQYF,TGTGCCAGCAGCTTATTAAGCGGTAAAGAGACCCAGTACTTC
TRBV28,.,.,TRBJ1-4,CASSWDPSLSEKLFF,TGTGCCAGCAGCTGGGATCCCAGCCTTTCCGAAAAACTGTTTTTT
TRBV20-1,.,.,TRBJ1-2,CSAGDRDGYTF,TGCAGTGCTGGGGACCGGGATGGCTACACCTTC
TRBV28,.,TRBD1,TRBJ1-4,CASSRTGDEKLFF,TGTGCCTCCTCGAGGACAGGGGATGAAAAACTGTTTTTT